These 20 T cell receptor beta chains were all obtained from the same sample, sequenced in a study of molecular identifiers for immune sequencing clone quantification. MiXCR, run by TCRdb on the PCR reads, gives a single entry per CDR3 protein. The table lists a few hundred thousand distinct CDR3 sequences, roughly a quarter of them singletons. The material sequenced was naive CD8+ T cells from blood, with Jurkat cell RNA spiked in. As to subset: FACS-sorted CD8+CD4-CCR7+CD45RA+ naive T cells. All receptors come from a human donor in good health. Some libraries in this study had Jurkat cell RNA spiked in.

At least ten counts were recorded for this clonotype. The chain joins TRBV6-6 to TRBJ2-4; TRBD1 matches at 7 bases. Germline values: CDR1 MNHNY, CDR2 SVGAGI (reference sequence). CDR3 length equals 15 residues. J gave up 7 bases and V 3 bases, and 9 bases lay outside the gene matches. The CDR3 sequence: CASSYPPTDRNIQYF. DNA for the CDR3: TGTGCCAGCAGTTATCCCCCCACGGACAGGAACATTCAGTACTTC.

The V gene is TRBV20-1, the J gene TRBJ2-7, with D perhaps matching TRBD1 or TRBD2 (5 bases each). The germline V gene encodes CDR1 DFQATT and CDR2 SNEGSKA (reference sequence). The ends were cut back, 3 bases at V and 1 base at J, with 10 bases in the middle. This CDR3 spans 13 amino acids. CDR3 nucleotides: TGCAGTGCTAGCTGGGACGGGTCCTACGAGCAGTACTTC. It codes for CSASWDGSYEQYF.

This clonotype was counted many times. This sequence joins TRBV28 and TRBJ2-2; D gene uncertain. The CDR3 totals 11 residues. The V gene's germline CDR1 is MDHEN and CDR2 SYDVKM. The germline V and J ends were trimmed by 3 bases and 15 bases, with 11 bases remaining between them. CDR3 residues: CASSFDSKVFF. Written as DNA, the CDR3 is TGTGCCAGCAGTTTCGATTCCAAGGTGTTTTTT.

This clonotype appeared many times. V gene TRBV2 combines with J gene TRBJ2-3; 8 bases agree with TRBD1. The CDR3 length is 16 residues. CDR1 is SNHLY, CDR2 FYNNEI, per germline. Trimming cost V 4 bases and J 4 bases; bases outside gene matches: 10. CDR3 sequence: CASSGIGQGAADTQYF. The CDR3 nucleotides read TGTGCCAGCAGTGGAATTGGACAGGGAGCCGCAGATACGCAGTATTTT.

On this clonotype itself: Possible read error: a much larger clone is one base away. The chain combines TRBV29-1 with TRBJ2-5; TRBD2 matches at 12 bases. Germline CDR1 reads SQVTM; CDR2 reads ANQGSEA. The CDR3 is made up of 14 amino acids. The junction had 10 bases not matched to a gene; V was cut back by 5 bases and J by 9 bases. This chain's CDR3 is CSVFGLAGWEAQYF. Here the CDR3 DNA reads TGCAGCGTTTTCGGACTAGCGGGATGGGAGGCCCAGTACTTC.

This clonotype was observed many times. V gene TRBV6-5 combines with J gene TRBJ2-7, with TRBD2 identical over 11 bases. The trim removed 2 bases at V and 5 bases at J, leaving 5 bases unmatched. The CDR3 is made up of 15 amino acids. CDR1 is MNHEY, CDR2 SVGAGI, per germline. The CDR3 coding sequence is TGTGCCAGCAGTTACACTTCTAGCGGGAGGAACGAGCAGTACTTC. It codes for CASSYTSSGRNEQYF.

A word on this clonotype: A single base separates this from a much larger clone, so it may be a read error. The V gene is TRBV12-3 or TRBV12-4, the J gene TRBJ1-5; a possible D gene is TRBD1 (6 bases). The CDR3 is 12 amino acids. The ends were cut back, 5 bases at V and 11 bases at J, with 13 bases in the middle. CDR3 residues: CASSGIGQSQHF. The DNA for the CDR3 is TGTGCCAGCAGTGGAATTGGACAGTCCCAGCATTTT.

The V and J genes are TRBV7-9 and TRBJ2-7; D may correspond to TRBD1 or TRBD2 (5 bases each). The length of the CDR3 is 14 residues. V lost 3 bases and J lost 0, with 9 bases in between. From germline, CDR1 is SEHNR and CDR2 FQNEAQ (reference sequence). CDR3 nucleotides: TGTGCCAGCAGCTTGGAGGACAACTCCTACGAGCAGTACTTC. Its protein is CASSLEDNSYEQYF.

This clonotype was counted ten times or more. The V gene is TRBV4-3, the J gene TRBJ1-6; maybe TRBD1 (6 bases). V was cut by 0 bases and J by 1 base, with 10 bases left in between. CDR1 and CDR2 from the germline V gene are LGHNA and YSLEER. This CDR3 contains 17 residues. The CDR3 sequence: CASSQDRQGSYNSPLHF. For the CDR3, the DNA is TGCGCCAGCAGCCAAGATCGGCAGGGGTCCTATAATTCACCCCTCCACTTT.

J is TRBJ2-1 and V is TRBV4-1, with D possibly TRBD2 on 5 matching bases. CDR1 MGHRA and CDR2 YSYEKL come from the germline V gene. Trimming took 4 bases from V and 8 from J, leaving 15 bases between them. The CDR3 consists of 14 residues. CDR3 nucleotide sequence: TGCGCCAGCAGCCTTGGACTGGGCGCAGATGAGCAGTTCTTC. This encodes CASSLGLGADEQFF.

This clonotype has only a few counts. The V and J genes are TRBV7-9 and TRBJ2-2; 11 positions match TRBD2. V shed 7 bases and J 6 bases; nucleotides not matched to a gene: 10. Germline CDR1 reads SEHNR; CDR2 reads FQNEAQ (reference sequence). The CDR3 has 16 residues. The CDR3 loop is CASNPLAGEISGELFF. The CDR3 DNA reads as TGTGCCAGCAACCCACTAGCGGGAGAAATTTCCGGGGAGCTGTTTTTT.

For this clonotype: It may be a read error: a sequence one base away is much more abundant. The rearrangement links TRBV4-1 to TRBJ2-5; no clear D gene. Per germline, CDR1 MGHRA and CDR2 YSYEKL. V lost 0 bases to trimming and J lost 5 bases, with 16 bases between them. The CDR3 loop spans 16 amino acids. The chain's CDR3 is CASSQDQPALMETQYF. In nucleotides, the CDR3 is TGCGCCAGCAGCCAAGATCAACCGGCCCTTATGGAGACCCAGTACTTC.

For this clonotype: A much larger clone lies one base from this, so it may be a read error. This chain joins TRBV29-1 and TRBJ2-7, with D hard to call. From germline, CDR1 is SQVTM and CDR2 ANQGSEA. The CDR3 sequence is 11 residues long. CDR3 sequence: CGVRRGYEQYF. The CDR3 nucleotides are TGCGGCGTTCGTCGAGGATACGAGCAGTACTTC.

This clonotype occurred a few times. CDR3 sequence reads: CASSQDAWEQGPRETQYF. The DNA for the CDR3 is TGTGCCAGCAGCCAAGATGCTTGGGAGCAGGGCCCACGGGAGACCCAGTACTTC. This chain connects TRBV4-2 to TRBJ2-5; the D call may be TRBD1 or TRBD2 (5 bases each). The CDR3 runs to 18 residues. Trimming took off 0 bases at V and 5 bases at J, with 22 bases between the two ends. Germline V gene lookup returns CDR1 LGHNA and CDR2 YNFKEQ.

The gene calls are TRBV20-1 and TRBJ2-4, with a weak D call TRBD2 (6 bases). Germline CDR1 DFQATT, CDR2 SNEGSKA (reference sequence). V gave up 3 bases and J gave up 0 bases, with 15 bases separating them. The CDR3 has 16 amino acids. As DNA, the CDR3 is TGCAGTGCTAGGGACTCGACGCGGGAAGCCAAAAACATTCAGTACTTC. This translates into CSARDSTREAKNIQYF.

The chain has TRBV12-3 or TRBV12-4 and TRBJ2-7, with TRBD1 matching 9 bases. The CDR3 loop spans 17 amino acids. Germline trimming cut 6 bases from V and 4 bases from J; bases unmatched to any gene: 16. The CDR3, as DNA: TGTGCCAGCAGCCCACGGGGACAGGGTCTCTTTACGTACGAGCAGTACTTC. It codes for CASSPRGQGLFTYEQYF.

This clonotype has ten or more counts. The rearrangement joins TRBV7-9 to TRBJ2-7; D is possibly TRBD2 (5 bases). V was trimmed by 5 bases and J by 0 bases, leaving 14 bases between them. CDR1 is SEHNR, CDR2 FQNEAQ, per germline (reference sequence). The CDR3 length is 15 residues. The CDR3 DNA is TGTGCCAGCAGCCACGGACTCTCGAGCTCCTACGAGCAGTACTTC. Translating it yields CASSHGLSSSYEQYF.

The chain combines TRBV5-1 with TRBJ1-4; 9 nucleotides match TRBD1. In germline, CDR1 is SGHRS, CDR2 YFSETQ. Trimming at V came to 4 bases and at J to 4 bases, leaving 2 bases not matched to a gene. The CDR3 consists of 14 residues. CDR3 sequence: CASSRDRVNEKLFF. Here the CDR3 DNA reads TGCGCCAGCAGCCGGGACAGGGTTAATGAAAAACTGTTTTTT. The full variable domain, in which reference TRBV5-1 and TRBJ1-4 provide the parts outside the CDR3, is KAGVTQTPRYLIKTRGQQVTLSCSPISGHRSVSWYQQTPGQGLQFLFEYFSETQRNKGNFPGRFSGRQFSNSRSEMNVSTLELGDSALYLCASSRDRVNEKLFFGSGTQLSVL.

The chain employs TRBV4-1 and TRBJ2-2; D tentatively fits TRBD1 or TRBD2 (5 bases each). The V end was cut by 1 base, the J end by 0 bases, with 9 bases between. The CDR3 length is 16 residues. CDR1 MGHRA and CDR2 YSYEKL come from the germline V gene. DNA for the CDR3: TGCGCCAGCAGCCAAGGCCCGGGACCGAACACCGGGGAGCTGTTTTTT. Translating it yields CASSQGPGPNTGELFF.

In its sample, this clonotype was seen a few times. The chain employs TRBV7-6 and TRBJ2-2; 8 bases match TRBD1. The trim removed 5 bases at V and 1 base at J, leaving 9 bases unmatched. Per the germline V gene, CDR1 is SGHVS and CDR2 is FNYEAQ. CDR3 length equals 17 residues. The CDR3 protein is CASSHYSGTGNTGELFF. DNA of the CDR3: TGTGCCAGCAGCCATTATTCCGGGACAGGGAACACCGGGGAGCTGTTTTTT.